The present T cell receptor beta chain was sequenced within a study of regulatory T cells in long-lasting Graves disease. Study observations and caveats: Fewer public clonotypes were shared by new patients (approximately 1,000) than by persistent patients (2,741). Favoring TRBV28, TRBJ1-2 and TRBJ2-5 was a feature seen in persistent disease.

The germline gives CDR1 LGHDT, CDR2 YNNKEL (reference sequence). The CDR3 covers 19 residues. Trimming cost V 0 bases and J 0 bases; bases outside gene matches: 12. The time point here: persistent/refractory GD, antithyroid drugs over 5 years with positive TRAb. Scientists built the TCR library using RNA that was extracted from PBMCs. Patients all came to the study from an endocrinology department in Xi'an, China. From each patient, around 9 milliliters of peripheral blood was drawn and collected into an EDTA anticoagulant tube. Through Arm-PCR of CDR3 regions and iRepertoire HTBI primers, TCR beta libraries were built. TCRdb re-called the multiplex PCR reads through MiXCR, storing one row per CDR3 protein. The sample holds roughly 500,000 distinct CDR3 sequences, approximately 23% seen once. A remark on this clonotype: Its antigen remains unidentified.

The chain carries TRBV3-1 and TRBJ1-1; 8 nucleotides agree with TRBD1. The sequencing used peripheral blood mononuclear cells (PBMCs), collected when the disease was refractory, from a patient treated with antithyroid drugs. The TCR originated in a female donor with Graves disease. CDR3 in amino acids: CASSQEGWGRGHVNTEAFF. The CDR3 DNA reads as TGTGCCAGCAGCCAAGAGGGGTGGGGCAGGGGGCATGTGAACACTGAAGCTTTCTTT.